This TCR beta chain was sequenced in a study of T cell responses to AZD1222 COVID-19 vaccine (dated by TCRdb to 2020 to 2023). With respect to the entire study: A total of 233 trial participants underwent TCR sequencing, of whom around 200 received two doses of AZD1222 and about 26 received two doses of the MenACWY control vaccine. Trial participants were enrolled by age into subgroups of 18-55, 56-69 and 70-plus years, and around 150, 28 and 57 TCR-sequenced participants, respectively, were included in these subgroups. Overall study outcomes, separate from this receptor: CD4 TCRs associated with the vaccine covered the entire spike protein, and the dominant responses were in regions 160-218 and 743-854. A significant rise in spike-specific TCR breadth and depth was observed after two AZD1222 doses relative to day 0 and relative to MenACWY recipients. The 56-69-year group was small, and its depth increase did not reach significance, likely because of low power. Because no day 14 peak-response samples were available, repertoires were characterized only after the peak T cell response. Participants were mostly white British, with more females than males. The authors suggested clonal diversity may have been underestimated. Epitopes outside the regions mutated in the B.1.351 and B.1.1.7 variants were reportedly recognized by nearly half of the unique spike-specific TCRs. Conclusions about previously exposed vaccinees are limited because only six or seven AZD1222 recipients were SARS-CoV-2 seropositive at baseline.

The CDR3 regions of human TCRbeta chains were subjected to immunosequencing. Under the source paper's analysis protocol: Repertoire TCRs were checked for matches against a reference library of SARS-CoV-2-specific TCRs that had been generated using the MIRA antigen-specificity platform. Breadth was defined as the fraction of unique TCRs that were SARS-CoV-2-associated. Depth was defined as the fraction of total T cells that were SARS-CoV-2-associated. Each spike-specific TCR was assigned to its reactive spike region and to a CD4 or CD8 class using the MIRA data. Log10-transformed breadth and depth values were compared by one-way ANOVA with Sidak's multiple comparisons tests. Entries here come from immuneACCESS through TCRdb and include only in-frame sequences with V and J called. Some clones fail to appear in such tables; in the studies checked, an unresolved V gene covers under half of the shortfall, and the cause of the remainder is unknown. V, J and clone size derive from that table, while D and trimming were established from the DNA sequence. This sample has nearly 110,000 clones in its table, and 92% of those were observed once. More than 8% of the sample comes from the top ten.

In light of the paper, this sample's time point label describes: about 28 days (+/-7) after the second vaccine dose. AZD1222 recipients with second doses at about 4 weeks or about 12 weeks were pooled, because spike-specific TCR depth and breadth did not differ between schedules. Vaccinee samples came from UK trials COV001 and COV002, including a single-blind randomized controlled phase 2/3 trial of AZD1222 (ChAdOx1 nCoV-19) in healthy adults. For TCRbeta chain sequencing, PBMC samples were collected from trial participants at day 0 and at day 28 after the second dose. As for this clone: Its specific antigen is unknown. No much larger clone exists at a distance of one base, and base qualities are not known.

V ends up 3 bases short and J 3 bases short, with an unmatched junction base count of 5. The cysteine opens and the phenylalanine closes a CDR3 of 16 amino acids. Just CDR3 DNA is preserved here, 48 bases in frame from base 1. From a lookup of the germline V gene (reference sequence), CDR1 and CDR2 are GTSNPN and SVGIG. The sequence was obtained from an adult who received the AZD1222 COVID-19 vaccine. The rearranged chain carries TRBV30 and TRBJ2-2; 12 bases in the junction line up with TRBD2. This material consisted of peripheral blood, taken 28 days after the second AZD1222 dose. The base sequence is TGTGCCTGGAGACTAGCGGGAGGCCTTTACACCGGGGAGCTGTTTTTT. It translates as CAWRLAGGLYTGELFF.